This entry lists 29 T cell receptor beta chains sequenced from one sample in a study of CD8 T cells in Susac syndrome. RNA, at about 0.45 to 1 ug, was reverse transcribed with random hexamers. From the immunoSEQ multiplex PCR reads, TCRdb called clonotypes with MiXCR, one entry per CDR3 protein. The sample lists some 150,000 distinct CDR3 sequences; 95% to 96% were seen once. Input material: CD8+ T cells from PBMCs. These receptors were obtained from a human donor with multiple sclerosis.

The rearrangement joins TRBV7-9 to TRBJ2-7, with a tentative D call TRBD1 (7 bases). The CDR3 runs to 14 residues. V was pared by 4 bases and J by 3 bases, with 13 bases between. Per germline, CDR1 SEHNR and CDR2 FQNEAQ (reference sequence). For the CDR3, the DNA is TGTGCCAGCAGCTCTTCCCAGGGGGGCTACGAGCAGTACTTC. Encoded protein: CASSSSQGGYEQYF.

This chain uses TRBV12-3 or TRBV12-4 with TRBJ2-6; no clear D gene. The CDR3 is made up of 20 amino acids. The V end lost 5 bases, the J end lost 0 bases, and 23 bases lay between the germline ends. The CDR3 coding sequence is TGTGCCAGCAGTCAGCTAGGTTATATCCCCCACCTCTCTGGGGCCAACGTCCTGACTTTC. Its translation: CASSQLGYIPHLSGANVLTF.

V gene TRBV5-1 combines with J gene TRBJ2-7; D unresolved. Germline loops: CDR1 SGHRS, CDR2 YFSETQ. The CDR3 is made up of 14 amino acids. Trimming removed 0 bases at V and 1 base at J, with 8 bases between. The CDR3 DNA is TGCGCCAGCAGCTTGGAGTACCCGTCCTACGAGCAGTACGTC. This codes for CASSLEYPSYEQYV.

For the CDR3, the DNA is TGCAGCGGCAGGGTGAACACTGAAGCTTTCTTT. This sequence encodes CSGRVNTEAFF. The chain joins TRBV29-1 to TRBJ1-1; weak D call: TRBD1 (5 bases). Germline V gene data show CDR1 as SQVTM and CDR2 as ANQGSEA. V lost 7 bases to trimming and J lost 0 bases, with 6 bases between them. The CDR3 has 11 residues.

As regards this clonotype: The junction does not match germline at one end; this may be a read error. The chain recombines TRBV28 with TRBJ2-3; 7 bases map to TRBD2. This CDR3 is built from 17 residues. Germline V gene lookup returns CDR1 MDHEN and CDR2 SYDVKM. The CDR3 bases are TGTGCCAGCAGTTTATTGATTGCTAGCGGACCCACAGATACGCAGTTTTTT. Protein sequence: CASSLLIASGPTDTQFF. Supplemented by reference TRBV28 and TRBJ2-3, the full variable domain reads DVKVTQSSRYLVKRTGEKVFLECVQDMDHENMFWYRQDPGLGLRLIYFSYDVKMKEKGDIPEGYSVSREKKERFSLILESASTNQTSMYLCASSLLIASGPTDTQFFGPGTRLTVL.

The V call is TRBV27, the J call TRBJ2-7, with 7 bases fitting TRBD1. CDR1 and CDR2 (germline): MNHEY, SMNVEV (reference sequence). The CDR3 loop spans 14 amino acids. V lost 6 bases and J lost 5; bases outside the gene matches: 10. The CDR3 region is CASSPTTGVHEQYF. In nucleotides, the CDR3 is TGTGCCAGCAGCCCAACCACAGGGGTCCACGAGCAGTACTTC.

The chain joins TRBV6-1 to TRBJ1-2; possibly TRBD1 for D (5 bases). Germline lookup yields CDR1 MNHNS and CDR2 SASEGT. This CDR3 is built from 14 residues. Trimming took off 4 bases at V and 4 bases at J, with 13 bases between the two ends. In DNA, the CDR3 is TGTGCCAGCAGTGCCTCCCAGGGAATCTATGGCTACACCTTC. Translation: CASSASQGIYGYTF.

In this sample, this clonotype turned up a few times. This rearrangement joins TRBV7-3 to TRBJ2-6; D could derive from TRBD1 or TRBD2 (5 bases each). Between the trimmed V and J ends, which lost 6 bases and 0 bases, there was a span of 15 bases. The CDR3 runs to 17 residues. Germline V gives CDR1 SGHTA, CDR2 FQGTGA. CDR3 sequence reads: CASRQGTDSSGANVLTF. The CDR3 DNA sequence: TGTGCCAGCAGACAAGGGACGGATTCCTCTGGGGCCAACGTCCTGACTTTC.

The chain is built from TRBV12-3 or TRBV12-4 and TRBJ1-2, with a tentative D call TRBD1 (5 bases). Trimming left V 5 bases short and J 4 bases short, with 8 bases between. This CDR3 region has 12 residues. This chain's CDR3 is CASSAGPYGYTF. The CDR3 coding sequence is TGTGCCAGCAGTGCGGGACCCTATGGCTACACCTTC.

This chain links TRBV27 with TRBJ2-4, with 7 nucleotides matching TRBD2. Germline CDR1 MNHEY, CDR2 SMNVEV (reference sequence). The CDR3 runs 14 residues. Trimming at V came to 5 bases and at J to 4 bases, leaving 5 bases not matched to a gene. Written as DNA, the CDR3 is TGTGCCAGCAGTCCTCGGGGGGTTAAAAACATTCAGTACTTC. Residues: CASSPRGVKNIQYF.

The genes are TRBV14 and TRBJ2-3; 12 nucleotides align to TRBD1. V lost 4 bases, J lost 0 bases, and 5 bases stayed unmatched. The CDR3 covers 17 residues. CDR1 and CDR2 from the germline V gene are SGHDN and FVKESK. CDR3 sequence: CASSREGQGASTDTQYF. As DNA, the CDR3 is TGTGCCAGCAGCCGCGAGGGACAGGGGGCGAGCACAGATACGCAGTATTTT.

V gene TRBV23-1 combines with J gene TRBJ2-7; the D gene is possibly TRBD1 (5 bases). TRBV23-1 is classed as an ORF, of uncertain function. The V end was cut by 5 bases, the J end by 4 bases, with 12 bases between. The CDR3 consists of 13 residues. Here the CDR3 DNA reads TGCGCCAGCAGTTTCGGACATGATTACGAGCAGTACGTC. This encodes CASSFGHDYEQYV.

The chain is built from TRBV20-1 and TRBJ2-7; D is uncertain. The V gene lost 4 bases and the J gene lost 5 bases, with 12 bases spanning the gap. The length of the CDR3 is 12 residues. Germline CDR1 DFQATT, CDR2 SNEGSKA (reference sequence). The CDR3 nucleotides are TGCAGTGCTATAACCGAGCCCAACGAGCAGTACTTC. This gives the protein CSAITEPNEQYF.

The chain employs TRBV5-8 and TRBJ1-2; D ambiguous. Germline lookup yields CDR1 SGHTS and CDR2 YDEGEE. The V end lost 0 bases, the J end lost 4 bases, and 13 bases lay between the germline ends. This CDR3 is 15 amino acids long. The CDR3 region has the DNA TGTGCCAGCAGCTTGGGTGCACCACCGACCTATGGCTACACCTTC. The encoded protein is CASSLGAPPTYGYTF.

V gene TRBV5-4 combines with J gene TRBJ1-2, with 10 bases matching TRBD1. Germline V gene data show CDR1 as SGHNT and CDR2 as YYREEE (reference sequence). V gave up 7 bases and J gave up 3 bases; unmatched junction bases: 6. The CDR3 covers 14 residues. CDR3 region: CASAGTGEDYGYTF. The CDR3 DNA reads TGTGCCAGCGCCGGGACAGGGGAGGACTATGGCTACACCTTC.

The J gene is TRBJ1-1, the V gene TRBV9; perhaps TRBD1 as D (6 bases). V lost 0 bases, J lost 0 bases, and 12 bases lay in between. This CDR3 contains 16 residues. Germline CDR1 is SGDLS and CDR2 is YYNGEE. The CDR3 DNA reads TGTGCCAGCAGCGTAGGGCAGGGGCGAATGAACACTGAAGCTTTCTTT. This gives the protein CASSVGQGRMNTEAFF.

The chain uses TRBV13 and TRBJ2-5; D possibly matches TRBD1 or TRBD2 (6 bases each). The CDR3 has 14 residues. Between the trimmed V and J ends, which lost 5 bases and 4 bases, there was a span of 14 bases. Germline V CDR1 and CDR2: PRHDT, FYEKMQ (reference sequence). CDR3 coding DNA: TGTGCCAGCAGCCCAGGGGAGGTTGGAGAGACCCAGTACTTC. Residues: CASSPGEVGETQYF.

The gene calls are TRBV29-1 and TRBJ2-3, with D maybe TRBD1 (5 bases). Germline CDR1 SQVTM, CDR2 ANQGSEA. V lost 3 bases and J lost 10, with 8 bases in between. The CDR3 is 10 residues long. CDR3 sequence reads: CSVESGSQYF. For the CDR3, the DNA is TGCAGCGTTGAGTCAGGGTCGCAGTATTTT.

The genes are TRBV12-3 or TRBV12-4 and TRBJ1-5, with 8 bases matching TRBD1. V dropped 0 bases and J dropped 7; count of bases not matched to a gene: 5. There are 15 residues in the CDR3. Here the CDR3 reads CASSLARGHNQPQHF. CDR3 in DNA: TGTGCCAGCAGTTTAGCCAGGGGGCACAACCAGCCCCAGCATTTT.

The chain has TRBV14 and TRBJ1-4, with 7 bases matching TRBD1. V shed 4 bases and J 1 base; nucleotides not matched to a gene: 3. Germline V CDR1 and CDR2: SGHDN, FVKESK. The CDR3 extends over 15 amino acids. CDR3 nucleotides: TGTGCCAGCAGCCCATCAGGGGGAACTAATGAAAAACTGTTTTTT. It encodes CASSPSGGTNEKLFF.

The genes are TRBV7-9 and TRBJ2-2, with unresolved D. Germline V gene lookup returns CDR1 SEHNR and CDR2 FQNEAQ (reference sequence). V was trimmed by 6 bases and J by 0 bases, leaving 8 bases between them. The CDR3 totals 14 residues. CDR3 nucleotides: TGTGCCAGCAGTTCCGGGCCGAACACCGGGGAGCTGTTTTTT. Residues: CASSSGPNTGELFF.

The V and J genes are TRBV20-1 and TRBJ1-2, with D perhaps matching TRBD1 (6 bases). The V gene lost 6 bases and the J gene lost 4 bases, with 18 bases spanning the gap. The CDR3 extends over 14 amino acids. Germline V gives CDR1 DFQATT, CDR2 SNEGSKA (reference sequence). The CDR3 region has the DNA TGCAGTGCGCTAAACCGGGACACTATCTATGGCTACACCTTC. Amino acid sequence: CSALNRDTIYGYTF.

CDR3 amino acids: CASSFGETGELFF. In DNA, the CDR3 is TGTGCCAGCAGCTTTGGGGAGACCGGGGAGCTGTTTTTT. The V gene is TRBV11-2, the J gene TRBJ2-2; tentative D call: TRBD2 (5 bases). The germline V and J ends were trimmed by 3 bases and 5 bases, with 7 bases remaining between them. This CDR3 contains 13 residues. CDR1 and CDR2 (germline): SGHAT, FQNNGV. The complete variable domain, with remaining parts taken from reference TRBV11-2 and TRBJ2-2, reads EAGVAQSPRYKIIEKRQSVAFWCNPISGHATLYWYQQILGQGPKLLIQFQNNGVVDDSQLPKDRFSAERLKGVDSTLKIQPAKLEDSAVYLCASSFGETGELFFGEGSRLTVL.

The chain uses TRBV7-3 and TRBJ1-2; D is ambiguous. CDR1 and CDR2 (germline): SGHTA, FQGTGA. This CDR3 has 16 residues. V lost 7 bases and J 0 bases, leaving 18 bases between the germline ends. The CDR3 region has the DNA TGTGCCAGCACGAGATATACAGTTTCCGCTAACTATGGCTACACCTTC. This translates into CASTRYTVSANYGYTF.

This clonotype occurred once. This chain's CDR3 is CASRAGANVLTF. The CDR3 region has the DNA TGTGCCAGTAGGGCCGGGGCCAACGTCCTGACTTTC. This sequence joins TRBV19 and TRBJ2-6; D ambiguous. V gave up 6 bases and J gave up 4 bases, with 4 bases separating them. This CDR3 region has 12 residues. Germline V gives CDR1 LNHDA, CDR2 SQIVND (reference sequence).

The chain couples TRBV3-1 to TRBJ2-7, with 9 bases that match TRBD2. The junction had 7 bases not matched to a gene; V was cut back by 5 bases and J by 5 bases. The germline gives CDR1 LGHDT, CDR2 YNNKEL (reference sequence). The CDR3 consists of 14 residues. DNA of the CDR3: TGTGCCAGCAGCTATTTAGCGGGGGACAACGAGCAGTACTTC. Translating gives CASSYLAGDNEQYF.

The chain has TRBV7-8 and TRBJ2-6; D is undetermined. CDR1 is SGHVS and CDR2 is FQNEAQ in the germline V gene. With 0 bases removed from V and 3 bases from J, the gap between germline ends came to 6 bases. CDR3 length: 15 amino acids. Here the CDR3 DNA reads TGTGCCAGCAGCTTAGCAGGGCATGGGGCCAACGTCCTGACTTTC. It is translated as CASSLAGHGANVLTF.

This clonotype was seen only once. CDR3 in amino acids: CASSVAASSSYEQYF. The CDR3, as DNA: TGTGCCAGCAGCGTAGCTGCGTCCAGCTCCTACGAGCAGTACTTC. The chain combines TRBV9 with TRBJ2-7, with unresolved D. Trimming removed 0 bases at V and 0 bases at J, with 10 bases between. From germline, CDR1 is SGDLS and CDR2 YYNGEE. The CDR3 runs 15 residues.

The chain employs TRBV5-4 and TRBJ2-5; D is ambiguous. Trimming removed 5 bases from V and 5 bases from J, with 10 bases in between. The V gene's germline CDR1 is SGHNT and CDR2 YYREEE (reference sequence). CDR3 length: 12 amino acids. The CDR3 sequence: CASRGMGETQYF. In nucleotides, the CDR3 is TGTGCCAGCAGGGGCATGGGGGAGACCCAGTACTTC.